This is a list of T cell receptor beta chains from one sample in a study of blood T cells in healthy people across ages. TCRdb ran MiXCR on the 5' RACE reads and lists one entry per CDR3 protein. The table has under 950,000 distinct CDR3 sequences, roughly 20% seen once. Sequencing used blood. The receptor set was obtained from a man between 65 and 85 years old in good health. Both conserved end residues are trimmed from each CDR3. A D gene is named only where the DNA matches it firmly.

J	V	D	CDR3
TRBJ2-5	TRBV10-3	TRBD2	AISGREGETQY
.	TRBV20-1	.	SAPSRVYEQY
TRBJ1-6	TRBV21-1	.	ASSRRENCSPLH
TRBJ1-5	TRBV6-2/TRBV6-3	TRBD1	ASSRTTGNQPQH
TRBJ1-1	TRBV12-5	.	ASGLDNEAF
TRBJ1-2	TRBV5-1	.	ASRPSPTDNYGYT
TRBJ2-5	TRBV11-2	.	ASSSPPRGETQY
TRBJ1-1	TRBV6-5	.	ASSASGAGVEAF
TRBJ2-3	TRBV20-1	.	SACESGTDTQY
TRBJ1-4	TRBV19	.	ASSNWGNNEKLF
TRBJ2-5	TRBV6-5	.	ASSLQGWQETQY
TRBJ2-6	TRBV7-9	.	ASSFVVGSSGANVLT
TRBJ2-1	TRBV5-6	.	ASSPGINSYNEQF
TRBJ2-7	TRBV2	.	ASRFRDEQY
.	TRBV20-1	TRBD2	SARVAGGTQY
TRBJ2-5	TRBV28	.	ASSPSGGVETQY
TRBJ2-3	TRBV12-3/TRBV12-4	TRBD1	ASSPPGTGLRDTQY
TRBJ2-1	TRBV6-5	TRBD1	ASRSDRGAYNEQF
TRBJ1-3	TRBV13	.	ASSLAENTIY
TRBJ2-3	TRBV12-3/TRBV12-4	.	ASSRTGYTTSTDTQY
TRBJ2-4	TRBV7-8	TRBD2	ASSWGSGSRAKNIQY
TRBJ2-2	TRBV5-1	.	ASSLEAHTGELF
TRBJ1-4	TRBV29-1	TRBD1	SVGRTGVNEKLF
TRBJ2-2	TRBV19	TRBD2	ASSIQAGLAGTGELF
TRBJ2-1	TRBV6-6	TRBD1	ASRSGDRSNNEQF
TRBJ1-4	TRBV20-1	TRBD1	SAETGWREKLF
TRBJ1-4	TRBV27	TRBD1	ASRTGIGEKLF
TRBJ1-6	TRBV11-3	.	ASSLISNSPLH
TRBJ2-7	TRBV28	TRBD2	ASSPAGGDYEQY
TRBJ2-3	TRBV5-1	TRBD2	ASSEGTSGATDTQY
TRBJ2-7	TRBV4-1	TRBD2	ASSQGTSGSVPYEQY
TRBJ2-1	TRBV12-3/TRBV12-4	.	ASSLEDGAVREQF
TRBJ1-4	TRBV5-8	.	ASSGRFEKLF
TRBJ1-3	TRBV20-1	.	SASPNGMPGNTIY
TRBJ2-1	TRBV5-1	TRBD1	ASNPGQVHYNEQF
TRBJ2-4	TRBV7-9	.	ASSSMDSLAKNIQY
TRBJ1-6	TRBV5-1	TRBD1	ASSPGQGSSPLH
TRBJ1-1	TRBV27	.	ASSPRDTQREAF
TRBJ2-2	TRBV12-3/TRBV12-4	TRBD2	ASSFGIAGAGELF
TRBJ1-3	TRBV12-3/TRBV12-4	.	ASRSSGQNTIY
TRBJ1-1	TRBV20-1	.	SARDRVGTEAF